Below are 12 T cell receptor beta chains sequenced from a single sample in a study of beta chain features in type 1 diabetes. Reverse transcribing all isolated RNA meant expressed TCRB transcripts were sequenced. This table comes from immunoSEQ multiplex PCR, and its TCRdb copy is limited to in-frame clones, with some not included. The table lists under 550,000 clones, over 10% of them singletons, with 0.046% in the top ten. Material for sequencing was naive CD4+ T cells from blood. The receptors were gathered from a woman under 30 in good health.

This clone was counted only a few times. This chain uses TRBV7-9 with TRBJ2-1; no definite D call. CDR1 SEHNR and CDR2 FQNEAQ come from the germline V gene (reference sequence). This CDR3 comprises 13 residues. V was cut by 4 bases and J by 2 bases, with 6 bases left in between. CDR3 in DNA: TGTGCCAGCAGCTCTTCGGCCTACAATGAGCAGTTCTTC. Encoded protein: CASSSSAYNEQFF.

The V gene is TRBV27, the J gene TRBJ2-1; D may be TRBD1 (7 bases). CDR1 and CDR2 from the germline V gene are MNHEY and SMNVEV (reference sequence). The CDR3 has 13 amino acids. Trimming shortened V by 1 base and J by 15 bases, and 16 bases separated the two germline ends. CDR3: CASSLWRDSKTFF. DNA of the CDR3: TGTGCCAGCAGTTTATGGCGGGACAGCAAAACGTTCTTC.

Worth noting for this clone: A junction boundary mismatches the germline segment, possibly from a read error. The V gene is TRBV28, the J gene TRBJ1-3; TRBD1 matches 10 bases. The germline gives CDR1 MDHEN, CDR2 SYDVKM. This CDR3 comprises 11 residues. The CDR3: CASSQGTGEDF. In DNA form, the CDR3 reads TGTGCCAGCAGTCAGGGGACAGGGGAGGATTTT.

This clone has a handful of counts. The chain employs TRBV28 and TRBJ1-2; D is uncertain. The CDR3 loop spans 13 amino acids. V lost 2 bases and J lost 8, with 12 bases in between. Looked up from germline, CDR1 is MDHEN and CDR2 is SYDVKM. The CDR3 region has the DNA TGTGCCAGCAGTTTAAAGATTGCCCACGGCTACACCTTC. This codes for CASSLKIAHGYTF.

J is TRBJ2-3 and V is TRBV9; possible D gene TRBD2, 5 bases. Germline V gene lookup returns CDR1 SGDLS and CDR2 YYNGEE. The V and J ends lost 4 bases and 10 bases respectively, with 16 bases between them. This CDR3 comprises 13 residues. CDR3 region: CASSSSPLEAQYF. The CDR3 DNA reads as TGTGCCAGCAGCTCCTCGCCATTGGAGGCGCAGTATTTT.

This chain connects TRBV7-7 to TRBJ2-5; the D gene is possibly TRBD2 (5 bases). Per the germline V gene, CDR1 is SSHAT and CDR2 is FNYEAQ (reference sequence). This CDR3 has 12 amino acids. V was shortened by 4 bases and J by 5 bases, with 8 bases between the two germline ends. The CDR3 spells CASSSRGETQYF. The CDR3 region has the DNA TGTGCCAGCAGCTCCCGAGGGGAGACCCAGTACTTC.

This clone was observed a few times. The V call is TRBV27, the J call TRBJ1-6; no clear D. V lost 2 bases and J 6 bases, leaving 8 bases between the germline ends. The CDR3 sequence is 14 residues long. Per germline, CDR1 MNHEY and CDR2 SMNVEV (reference sequence). CDR3 amino acids: CASSLKLGNSPLHF. The CDR3 nucleotides read TGTGCCAGCAGTTTAAAGCTCGGTAATTCACCCCTCCACTTT.

This clone was seen many times. The chain has TRBV23-1 and TRBJ2-7; D is perhaps TRBD1 (6 bases). TRBV23-1 is classed as an ORF, of uncertain function. The CDR3 spans 19 residues. V lost 0 bases, J lost 2 bases, and 23 bases lay in between. The CDR3 region has the DNA TGCGCCAGCAGTCAATCGATTTGCGGCGCGAGACAGGCCACCTACGAGCAGTACGTC. Protein product: CASSQSICGARQATYEQYV.

This rearrangement joins TRBV28 to TRBJ2-4, with D perhaps TRBD1 (6 bases). The CDR3 sequence is 15 residues long. Germline CDR1 reads MDHEN; CDR2 reads SYDVKM. V shed 3 bases and J shed 0 bases, with 9 bases lying between them. Here the CDR3 reads CASSLDRLAKNIQYF. CDR3 coding DNA: TGTGCCAGCAGTTTGGACAGACTAGCCAAAAACATTCAGTACTTC.

The chain combines TRBV6-5 with TRBJ1-4; D remains unclear. Trimming cost V 6 bases and J 0 bases, with 8 bases left between them. Germline V CDR1 and CDR2: MNHEY, SVGAGI. The CDR3 runs to 14 residues. In DNA, the CDR3 is TGTGCCAGCAGGGAGGCCACAACTAATGAAAAACTGTTTTTT. Residues: CASREATTNEKLFF.

The chain has TRBV6-6 and TRBJ2-3, with 12 bases fitting TRBD2. CDR3 length: 15 residues. Trimming removed 4 bases from V and 3 bases from J; junction bases left unmatched: 2. Germline V CDR1 and CDR2: MNHNY, SVGAGI (reference sequence). The CDR3 is CASSSLAGGTDTQYF. CDR3 bases: TGTGCCAGCAGTTCGCTAGCGGGGGGGACAGATACGCAGTATTTT.

V gene TRBV4-2 combines with J gene TRBJ2-5, with 12 positions matching TRBD1. CDR3 size: 19 residues. The germline gives CDR1 LGHNA, CDR2 YNFKEQ. The V and J ends lost 0 bases and 4 bases, in that order; junction bases with no gene match: 12. The CDR3 nucleotides are TGTGCCAGCAGCCAAGATTGGGGACAGGGGGCTATGAGGCGAGAGACCCAGTACTTC. Encoded protein: CASSQDWGQGAMRRETQYF.